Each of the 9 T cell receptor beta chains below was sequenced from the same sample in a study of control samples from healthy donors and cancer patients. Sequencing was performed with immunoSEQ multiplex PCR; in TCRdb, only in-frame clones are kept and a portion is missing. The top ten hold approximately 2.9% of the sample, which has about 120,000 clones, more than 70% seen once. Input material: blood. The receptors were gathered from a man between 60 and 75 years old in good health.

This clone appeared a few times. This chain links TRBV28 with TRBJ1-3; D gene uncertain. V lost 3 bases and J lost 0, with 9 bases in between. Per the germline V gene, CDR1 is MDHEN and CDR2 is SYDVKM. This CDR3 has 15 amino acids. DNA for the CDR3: TGTGCCAGCAGTTTTCGCGGGGACTCTGGAAACACCATATATTTT. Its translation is CASSFRGDSGNTIYF.

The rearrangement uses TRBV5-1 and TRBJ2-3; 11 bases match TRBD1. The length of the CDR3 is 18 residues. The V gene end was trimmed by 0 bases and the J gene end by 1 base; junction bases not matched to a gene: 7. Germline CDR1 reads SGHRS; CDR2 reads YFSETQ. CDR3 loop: CASSLAGTGGSGTDTQYF. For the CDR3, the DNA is TGCGCCAGCAGCTTGGCCGGGACAGGGGGAAGTGGCACAGATACGCAGTATTTT.

The CDR3 DNA is TGTGCCAGTAGTGGACGAGGGAATTCACCCCTCCACTTT. It specifies CASSGRGNSPLHF. The rearrangement links TRBV19 to TRBJ1-6; no clear D gene. V was trimmed by 5 bases and J by 7 bases, leaving 9 bases between them. The CDR3 is made up of 13 amino acids. The germline gives CDR1 LNHDA, CDR2 SQIVND (reference sequence).

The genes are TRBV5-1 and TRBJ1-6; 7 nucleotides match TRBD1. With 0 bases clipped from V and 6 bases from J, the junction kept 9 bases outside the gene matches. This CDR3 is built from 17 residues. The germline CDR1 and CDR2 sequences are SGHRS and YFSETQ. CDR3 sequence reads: CASSLAEGAMGNSPLHF. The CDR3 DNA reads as TGCGCCAGCAGCTTGGCCGAGGGGGCTATGGGTAATTCACCCCTCCACTTT.

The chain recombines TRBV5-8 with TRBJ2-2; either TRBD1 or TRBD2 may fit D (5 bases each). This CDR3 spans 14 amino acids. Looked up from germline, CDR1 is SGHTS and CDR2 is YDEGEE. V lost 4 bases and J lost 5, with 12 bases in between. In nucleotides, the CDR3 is TGTGCCAGCAGCCCGGGCTGGGGGACCGGGGAGCTGTTTTTT. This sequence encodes CASSPGWGTGELFF.

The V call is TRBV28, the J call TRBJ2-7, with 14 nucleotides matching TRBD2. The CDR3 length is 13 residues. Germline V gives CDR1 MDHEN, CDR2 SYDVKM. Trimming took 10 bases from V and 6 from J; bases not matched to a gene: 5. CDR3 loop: CATRTSGGSEQYF. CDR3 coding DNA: TGTGCCACCCGGACTAGCGGGGGGAGCGAGCAGTACTTC. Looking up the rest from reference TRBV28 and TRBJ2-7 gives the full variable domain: DVKVTQSSRYLVKRTGEKVFLECVQDMDHENMFWYRQDPGLGLRLIYFSYDVKMKEKGDIPEGYSVSREKKERFSLILESASTNQTSMYLCATRTSGGSEQYFGPGTRLTVT.

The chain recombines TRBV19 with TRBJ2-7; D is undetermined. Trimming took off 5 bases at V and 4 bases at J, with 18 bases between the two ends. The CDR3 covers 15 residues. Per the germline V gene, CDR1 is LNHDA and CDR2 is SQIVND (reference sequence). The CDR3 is CASSPADSLAYEQYF. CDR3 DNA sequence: TGTGCCAGTAGTCCTGCAGATTCCTTAGCATACGAGCAGTACTTC.

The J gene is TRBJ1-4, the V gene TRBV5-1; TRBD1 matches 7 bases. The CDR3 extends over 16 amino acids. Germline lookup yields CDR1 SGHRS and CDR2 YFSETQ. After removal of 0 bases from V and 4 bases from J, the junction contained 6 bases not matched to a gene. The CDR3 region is CASSLGTGSINEKLFF. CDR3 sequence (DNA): TGCGCCAGCAGCTTGGGGACAGGATCCATTAATGAAAAACTGTTTTTT.

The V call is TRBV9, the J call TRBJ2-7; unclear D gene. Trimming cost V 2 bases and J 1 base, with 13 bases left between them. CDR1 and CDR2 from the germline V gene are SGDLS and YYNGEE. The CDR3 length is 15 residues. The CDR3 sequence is CASSVSPTPSYEQYF. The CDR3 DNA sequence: TGTGCCAGCAGCGTCAGTCCGACACCATCCTACGAGCAGTACTTC. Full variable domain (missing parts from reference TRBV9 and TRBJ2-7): DSGVTQTPKHLITATGQRVTLRCSPRSGDLSVYWYQQSLDQGLQFLIQYYNGEERAKGNILERFSAQQFPDLHSELNLSSLELGDSALYFCASSVSPTPSYEQYFGPGTRLTVT.